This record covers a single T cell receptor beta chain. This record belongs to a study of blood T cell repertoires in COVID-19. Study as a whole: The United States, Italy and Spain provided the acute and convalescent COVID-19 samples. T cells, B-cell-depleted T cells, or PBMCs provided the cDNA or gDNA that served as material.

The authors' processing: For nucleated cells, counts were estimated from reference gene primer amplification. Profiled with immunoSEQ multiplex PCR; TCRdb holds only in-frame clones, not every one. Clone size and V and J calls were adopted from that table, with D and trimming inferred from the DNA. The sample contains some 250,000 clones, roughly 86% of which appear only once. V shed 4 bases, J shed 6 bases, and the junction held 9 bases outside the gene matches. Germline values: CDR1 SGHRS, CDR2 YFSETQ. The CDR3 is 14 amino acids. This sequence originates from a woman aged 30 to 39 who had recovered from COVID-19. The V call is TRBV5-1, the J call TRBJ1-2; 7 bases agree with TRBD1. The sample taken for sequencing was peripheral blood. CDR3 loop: CASSPYPGQNGYTF. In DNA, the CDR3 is TGCGCCAGCAGCCCGTACCCGGGACAGAATGGCTACACCTTC. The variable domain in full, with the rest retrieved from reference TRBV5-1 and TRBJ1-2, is KAGVTQTPRYLIKTRGQQVTLSCSPISGHRSVSWYQQTPGQGLQFLFEYFSETQRNKGNFPGRFSGRQFSNSRSEMNVSTLELGDSALYLCASSPYPGQNGYTFGSGTRLTVV.